This TCR beta chain was recovered during a study of T cells in Graves' hyperthyroidism and ophthalmopathy. Those patients with uncontrolled infection, other autoimmune disease, pregnancy or lactation were excluded. The TCR beta CDR3 regions underwent amplification using RNA transcripts as the source. HTBI primers were the set used in a first-round RT-PCR of the TCR CDR3. TCRdb analysed the multiplex PCR reads with MiXCR anew, one entry per CDR3 protein. The repertoire holds 500,000 to 650,000 distinct CDR3 sequences, with 14% as singletons. The sample comprised blood. The TCR sequence derives from a woman aged 35 to 49 with Graves' hyperthyroidism.

This CDR3 is CASSLRRQGTGKSGYTF. The DNA for the CDR3 is TGTGCCAGCAGCTTACGTCGCCAAGGGACAGGGAAATCGGGCTACACCTTC. The chain links TRBV5-6 to TRBJ1-2, with TRBD1 matching 9 bases. Germline-derived CDR1 and CDR2 are SGHDT and YYEEEE. The V segment lost 2 bases and the J segment 8 bases; nucleotides outside the gene matches: 16. This CDR3 comprises 17 residues.